Below, 7 T cell receptor beta chains from the same sample are listed, as sequenced in a study of response to subunit inactivated influenza vaccine. In TCRdb, the RT-PCR reads were re-called with MiXCR into one record per CDR3 protein. The sample carries about 800,000 distinct CDR3 sequences, 20% to 25% recorded once. This specimen was PBMCs from blood, taken 4 to 6 days after vaccination. Receptors were obtained from a man between 45 and 60 years old who received an inactivated influenza vaccine.

V and J are TRBV29-1 and TRBJ2-3, with D hard to call. V was pared by 3 bases and J by 1 base, with 5 bases between. CDR3 length equals 12 residues. In germline, CDR1 is SQVTM, CDR2 ANQGSEA. CDR3 amino acids: CSVDFRTDTQYF. The CDR3 coding sequence is TGCAGCGTTGACTTTCGCACAGATACGCAGTATTTT.

CDR3 protein: CASSLPGITNEQYF. In DNA, the CDR3 is TGTGCCAGCAGCTTGCCAGGGATCACCAACGAGCAGTACTTC. The V call is TRBV5-6, the J call TRBJ2-7; a possible D gene is TRBD1 (5 bases). V shed 1 base and J shed 5 bases, with 13 bases lying between them. This CDR3 contains 14 residues. Germline V CDR1 and CDR2: SGHDT, YYEEEE.

The rearrangement links TRBV28 to TRBJ2-5; 8 bases match TRBD1. J was trimmed by 5 bases and V by 5 bases; bases with no gene match: 10. Germline CDR1 and CDR2: MDHEN and SYDVKM. The CDR3 totals 15 residues. For the CDR3, the DNA is TGTGCCAGCAGTCCTAGGACAGGGATGGGGGAGACCCAGTACTTC. Protein product: CASSPRTGMGETQYF.

The genes are TRBV7-9 and TRBJ2-7, with 7 bases lining up with TRBD1. V lost 7 bases and J lost 6; bases outside the gene matches: 12. The length of the CDR3 is 14 residues. CDR1 is SEHNR and CDR2 is FQNEAQ in the germline V gene (reference sequence). The CDR3 here is CASTSRQGIGEQYF. DNA of the CDR3: TGTGCCAGCACCTCGAGACAGGGCATCGGCGAGCAGTACTTC.

The chain combines TRBV5-6 with TRBJ2-5; D call uncertain. From germline, CDR1 is SGHDT and CDR2 YYEEEE. Trimming shortened V by 3 bases and J by 5 bases, and 11 bases separated the two germline ends. CDR3 length: 13 residues. CDR3 in DNA: TGTGCCAGCAGCTCCCAAATGTGGGAGACCCAGTACTTC. Its protein product is CASSSQMWETQYF. Based on the CDR3 plus reference TRBV5-6 and TRBJ2-5, the full variable domain is DAGVTQSPTHLIKTRGQQVTLRCSPKSGHDTVSWYQQALGQGPQFIFQYYEEEERQRGNFPDRFSGHQFPNYSSELNVNALLLGDSALYLCASSSQMWETQYFGPGTRLLVL.

This clonotype was detected ten times or more. CDR3 protein: CAIEAGGRNNEQFF. CDR3 DNA: TGTGCCATCGAAGCGGGGGGGAGAAACAATGAGCAGTTCTTC. The gene calls are TRBV10-3 and TRBJ2-1; 10 bases line up with TRBD2. Germline CDR1 is ENHRY and CDR2 is SYGVKD. V was clipped by 8 bases and J by 5 bases; unmatched bases: 6. The CDR3 spans 14 residues.

The chain is built from TRBV9 and TRBJ2-7; D may be TRBD2 (6 bases). This CDR3 region has 15 residues. V lost 0 bases and J 3 bases, leaving 13 bases between the germline ends. Germline loops: CDR1 SGDLS, CDR2 YYNGEE. Here the CDR3 DNA reads TGTGCCAGCAGCGTAGGGGACTCCCTCCTCTACGAGCAGTACTTC. Translation gives CASSVGDSLLYEQYF.